A single sample is the source of the 31 T cell receptor beta chains below, sequenced in a study of blood T cell repertoires in COVID-19. The repertoire was sequenced with immunoSEQ multiplex PCR; TCRdb's copy has only in-frame clones and lacks some. The sample holds about 13,000 clones, 87% seen once. Source material: peripheral blood. The receptor source for this set is a human donor in a cohort sampled during active COVID-19.

The V gene is TRBV6-5, the J gene TRBJ1-4, with D tentatively TRBD1 (5 bases). The V end lost 2 bases, the J end lost 8 bases, and 9 bases lay between the germline ends. CDR1 MNHEY and CDR2 SVGAGI come from the germline V gene. The CDR3 is 13 amino acids. The DNA of the CDR3 is TGTGCCAGCAGTTACCGCGGGACCGAAAAACTGTTTTTT. This codes for CASSYRGTEKLFF.

The V gene is TRBV7-2, the J gene TRBJ1-2, with D maybe TRBD1 (6 bases). V dropped 5 bases and J dropped 4 bases, with 14 bases sitting between them. CDR3 size: 14 residues. Germline V gives CDR1 SGHTA, CDR2 FQGNSA. The CDR3 is CASSQAGAAYGYTF. As DNA, the CDR3 is TGTGCCAGCAGCCAAGCGGGGGCGGCCTATGGCTACACCTTC.

This clone was detected a few times. The chain couples TRBV27 to TRBJ2-7, with 7 bases lining up with TRBD1. The CDR3 length is 14 residues. The junction had 14 bases not matched to a gene; V was cut back by 8 bases and J by 7 bases. Germline V lookup: CDR1 MNHEY, CDR2 SMNVEV (reference sequence). The CDR3 region is CASQSPSTGPEQYF. The CDR3 coding sequence is TGTGCCAGCCAGTCCCCATCGACAGGGCCAGAGCAGTACTTC.

This clone occurred a few times. The gene calls are TRBV5-4 and TRBJ2-7; D is unresolved. Germline CDR1 reads SGHNT; CDR2 reads YYREEE (reference sequence). The V end lost 3 bases, the J end lost 5 bases, and 12 bases lay between the germline ends. The CDR3 runs 13 residues. The CDR3 protein is CASSSQSEDEQYF. For the CDR3, the DNA is TGTGCCAGCAGCTCGCAGAGTGAGGACGAGCAGTACTTC.

The gene calls are TRBV6-6 and TRBJ1-4, with 8 positions matching TRBD1. The V gene end was trimmed by 2 bases and the J gene end by 7 bases; junction bases not matched to a gene: 9. The CDR3 covers 16 residues. Germline CDR1 MNHNY, CDR2 SVGAGI (reference sequence). CDR3 sequence (DNA): TGTGCCAGCAGTTACGGGAACAGGGGGTCGGTTGAAAAACTGTTTTTT. Amino acids: CASSYGNRGSVEKLFF.

This chain connects TRBV28 to TRBJ1-5; 9 bases are shared with TRBD1. There are 15 residues in the CDR3. Germline V CDR1 and CDR2: MDHEN, SYDVKM. J was trimmed by 7 bases and V by 3 bases; bases with no gene match: 7. CDR3 protein: CASSLGGQGKQPQHF. The CDR3 nucleotides are TGTGCCAGCAGTTTGGGGGGACAGGGAAAACAGCCCCAGCATTTT.

This chain connects TRBV12-3 or TRBV12-4 to TRBJ1-5; TRBD1 is a possible D gene (6 bases). The CDR3 loop spans 13 amino acids. Trimming removed 5 bases from V and 4 bases from J, with 9 bases in between. The DNA of the CDR3 is TGTGCCAGCAGTCGAGGGGGAAATCAGCCCCAGCATTTT. Amino acids: CASSRGGNQPQHF.

The chain links TRBV25-1 to TRBJ2-3; D uncertain. Trimming pared 2 bases from V and 5 bases from J, leaving 5 bases between. Germline-derived CDR1 and CDR2 are MGHDK and SYGVNS. CDR3 length: 12 amino acids. This CDR3 reads CASSETKDTQYF. The CDR3 DNA sequence: TGTGCCAGCAGTGAAACAAAAGATACGCAGTATTTT.

The chain is built from TRBV28 and TRBJ2-7, with TRBD1 matching over 7 bases. The V gene's germline CDR1 is MDHEN and CDR2 SYDVKM. This CDR3 comprises 13 residues. Trimming took 10 bases from V and 2 from J; bases not matched to a gene: 8. CDR3 region: CATDRTGTYEQYF. CDR3 sequence (DNA): TGTGCCACAGATCGGACAGGTACCTACGAGCAGTACTTC.

The chain couples TRBV11-2 to TRBJ1-1; the D gene is possibly TRBD1 (5 bases). The CDR3 extends over 15 amino acids. The germline CDR1 and CDR2 sequences are SGHAT and FQNNGV. The ends were cut back, 5 bases at V and 0 bases at J, with 13 bases in the middle. CDR3 loop: CASSVQARMNTEAFF. For the CDR3, the DNA is TGTGCCAGCAGCGTACAGGCGAGAATGAACACTGAAGCTTTCTTT.

DNA for the CDR3: TGTGCCAGCAGTTCAGGACAGTTTAGCACAGATACGCAGTATTTT. It translates to CASSSGQFSTDTQYF. J is TRBJ2-3 and V is TRBV27; possibly TRBD1 for D (6 bases). V was shortened by 4 bases and J by 0 bases, with 11 bases between the two germline ends. CDR1 and CDR2 from the germline V gene are MNHEY and SMNVEV (reference sequence). The CDR3 consists of 15 residues.

This clone has just a few counts. The chain employs TRBV18 and TRBJ2-7; 9 bases align to TRBD1. The CDR3 consists of 17 residues. Germline V lookup: CDR1 KGHSH, CDR2 LQKENI. The V gene end was trimmed by 3 bases and the J gene end by 1 base; junction bases not matched to a gene: 10. Here the CDR3 reads CASSPLGTGSLSYEQYF. Here the CDR3 DNA reads TGTGCCAGCTCACCGCTTGGGACAGGGTCCCTATCCTACGAGCAGTACTTC.

The V call is TRBV5-1, the J call TRBJ2-5, with TRBD2 matching 9 bases. CDR1 is SGHRS, CDR2 YFSETQ, per germline. The CDR3 runs to 15 residues. After removal of 5 bases from V and 1 base from J, the junction contained 6 bases not matched to a gene. As DNA, the CDR3 is TGCGCCAGCAGTCAGGCTAGCGGGATCCAAGAGACCCAGTACTTC. Its protein product is CASSQASGIQETQYF. The variable domain in full, with the rest retrieved from reference TRBV5-1 and TRBJ2-5, is KAGVTQTPRYLIKTRGQQVTLSCSPISGHRSVSWYQQTPGQGLQFLFEYFSETQRNKGNFPGRFSGRQFSNSRSEMNVSTLELGDSALYLCASSQASGIQETQYFGPGTRLLVL.

The rearrangement links TRBV6-5 to TRBJ2-1; TRBD2 matches 10 bases. The CDR3 contains 16 residues. The germline CDR1 and CDR2 sequences are MNHEY and SVGAGI. V lost 4 bases and J lost 6; bases outside the gene matches: 9. This CDR3 reads CASSSIPSGRVNEQFF. DNA of the CDR3: TGTGCCAGCAGTTCCATTCCCAGCGGGAGGGTCAATGAGCAGTTCTTC.

The rearrangement uses TRBV28 and TRBJ2-3; D unresolved. Germline CDR1 and CDR2: MDHEN and SYDVKM. The V and J ends lost 4 bases and 5 bases respectively, with 16 bases between them. The length of the CDR3 is 15 residues. This CDR3 is CASSSQERLGDTQYF. The CDR3 nucleotides read TGTGCCAGCAGTTCCCAAGAGCGCCTGGGAGATACGCAGTATTTT.

The V call is TRBV19, the J call TRBJ2-7; 7 positions match TRBD1. CDR3 size: 16 residues. Germline loops: CDR1 LNHDA, CDR2 SQIVND (reference sequence). The V gene end was trimmed by 1 base and the J gene end by 1 base; junction bases not matched to a gene: 7. CDR3 sequence: CASSIGTGRGSYEQYF. CDR3 in DNA: TGTGCCAGTAGTATAGGTACGGGCAGGGGGTCCTACGAGCAGTACTTC.

The V call is TRBV30, the J call TRBJ2-2; TRBD1 might be the D (6 bases). Germline-derived CDR1 and CDR2 are GTSNPN and SVGIG (reference sequence). CDR3 length: 14 amino acids. V was shortened by 2 bases and J by 2 bases, with 9 bases between the two germline ends. The CDR3 protein is CAWSWTVNTGELFF. DNA of the CDR3: TGTGCCTGGAGTTGGACAGTCAACACCGGGGAGCTGTTTTTT.

This clone came up a few times. The J gene is TRBJ1-1, the V gene TRBV5-4; D might be TRBD1 (5 bases). The CDR3 extends over 14 amino acids. Germline CDR1 is SGHNT and CDR2 is YYREEE (reference sequence). V was pared by 4 bases and J by 1 base, with 11 bases between. CDR3: CASSLSRGNTEAFF. CDR3 nucleotide sequence: TGTGCCAGCAGCCTATCTAGGGGGAACACTGAAGCTTTCTTT. Full variable domain (remainder filled in from reference TRBV5-4 and TRBJ1-1): ETGVTQSPTHLIKTRGQQVTLRCSSQSGHNTVSWYQQALGQGPQFIFQYYREEENGRGNFPPRFSGLQFPNYSSELNVNALELDDSALYLCASSLSRGNTEAFFGQGTRLTVV.

The genes are TRBV14 and TRBJ1-2; no clear D. There are 13 residues in the CDR3. V was pared by 0 bases and J by 4 bases, with 6 bases between. The germline gives CDR1 SGHDN, CDR2 FVKESK. The CDR3 DNA follows: TGTGCCAGCAGCCAAGACCTGGCCTATGGCTACACCTTC. Its translation: CASSQDLAYGYTF.

This clone was observed a handful of times. Compared with germline, one end of the junction differs, possibly owing to a read error. The chain carries TRBV2 and TRBJ2-1; TRBD2 might be the D (5 bases). This CDR3 region has 16 residues. Germline V gene sequence: CDR1 SNHLY, CDR2 FYNNEI. Written as DNA, the CDR3 is TGTGCCAGCAGCGAAGGCCTAGCCTCGGTGAGACCGAGCCAGTTCTTC. It is translated as CASSEGLASVRPSQFF.

The chain has TRBV5-5 and TRBJ2-3; 10 bases are shared with TRBD1. This CDR3 is 16 amino acids long. V lost 0 bases and J lost 5; bases outside the gene matches: 6. Germline values: CDR1 SGHKS, CDR2 YYEKEE (reference sequence). CDR3 protein: CASSLAGQGLGDTQYF. As DNA, the CDR3 is TGTGCCAGCAGCTTGGCGGGACAGGGGCTAGGAGATACGCAGTATTTT.

This chain uses TRBV30 with TRBJ2-3; 12 positions match TRBD2. The CDR3 is 16 amino acids. V lost 2 bases and J lost 2; bases outside the gene matches: 5. Germline assignment: CDR1 GTSNPN and CDR2 SVGIG (reference sequence). The CDR3 sequence is CAWSSGLAGITDTQYF. CDR3 sequence (DNA): TGTGCCTGGAGTAGTGGACTAGCGGGAATCACAGATACGCAGTATTTT.

V gene TRBV20-1 combines with J gene TRBJ2-7, with D hard to call. The V end lost 3 bases, the J end lost 1 base, and 13 bases lay between the germline ends. The CDR3 has 14 amino acids. From germline, CDR1 is DFQATT and CDR2 SNEGSKA (reference sequence). The CDR3 loop reads CSASRPGRSYEQYF. As DNA, the CDR3 is TGCAGTGCTAGTCGGCCAGGTCGATCCTACGAGCAGTACTTC.

The chain is built from TRBV6-4 and TRBJ2-2; tentative D call: TRBD2 (5 bases). CDR1 and CDR2 from the germline V gene are MRHNA and SNTAGT. The CDR3 consists of 14 residues. Trimming pared 4 bases from V and 7 bases from J, leaving 13 bases between. CDR3 nucleotides: TGTGCCAGCAGTGTGGGAGCACCAGGCGGGGAGCTGTTTTTT. As protein: CASSVGAPGGELFF.

The V call is TRBV6-5, the J call TRBJ2-3, with D perhaps matching TRBD2 (6 bases). The CDR3 has 13 amino acids. V shed 7 bases and J shed 2 bases, with 10 bases lying between them. Germline V lookup: CDR1 MNHEY, CDR2 SVGAGI. As DNA, the CDR3 is TGTGCCAGCATAGCGGACCACACAGATACGCAGTATTTT. Translated, it gives CASIADHTDTQYF.

The V call is TRBV5-4, the J call TRBJ1-1; the D is unclear. V was trimmed by 0 bases and J by 1 base, leaving 10 bases between them. The CDR3 is 15 amino acids. Germline CDR1 reads SGHNT; CDR2 reads YYREEE (reference sequence). CDR3 protein: CASSLGGGQNTEAFF. CDR3 bases: TGTGCCAGCAGCTTGGGGGGAGGGCAGAACACTGAAGCTTTCTTT.

The chain links TRBV11-2 to TRBJ2-7, with TRBD2 identical over 15 bases. The CDR3 loop spans 16 amino acids. Germline lookup yields CDR1 SGHAT and CDR2 FQNNGV. Trimming at V came to 5 bases and at J to 3 bases, leaving 5 bases not matched to a gene. CDR3 nucleotides: TGTGCCAGCAGCCCAGGACTAGCGGGAGGGGACTACGAGCAGTACTTC. Amino acid sequence: CASSPGLAGGDYEQYF.

This rearrangement joins TRBV3-1 (or the pseudogene TRBV3-2) to TRBJ2-4; the match to TRBD2 covers 14 bases. Germline trimming cut 2 bases from V and 1 base from J; bases unmatched to any gene: 13. Germline V CDR1 and CDR2: LGHDT, YNNKEL (reference sequence). The CDR3 consists of 21 residues. The CDR3 DNA sequence: TGTGCCAGCAGCCAATTTTCGGTGGGACTAGCGGGAGTGTCGGCCAAAAACATTCAGTACTTC. Protein: CASSQFSVGLAGVSAKNIQYF.

This clone has a single count. The chain carries TRBV20-1 and TRBJ1-1, with D uncertain. Trimming took 6 bases from V and 5 from J, leaving 7 bases between them. The V gene's germline CDR1 is DFQATT and CDR2 SNEGSKA (reference sequence). The CDR3 is made up of 10 amino acids. The CDR3 nucleotides read TGCAGTGCCTTTAATACTGAAGCTTTCTTT. Translated: CSAFNTEAFF.

The CDR3 sequence is CASSHSGHSGTFNTGELFF. The CDR3, as DNA: TGTGCCAGCTCCCACTCCGGTCATAGCGGGACATTCAACACCGGGGAGCTGTTTTTT. The chain couples TRBV18 to TRBJ2-2; TRBD2 agrees at 8 bases. V lost 6 bases and J lost 2; bases outside the gene matches: 17. The germline CDR1 and CDR2 sequences are KGHSH and LQKENI. The CDR3 is 19 residues long.

The chain recombines TRBV30 with TRBJ1-1; 7 positions match TRBD1. Germline assignment: CDR1 GTSNPN and CDR2 SVGIG (reference sequence). The CDR3 loop spans 15 amino acids. V lost 3 bases to trimming and J lost 2 bases; unmatched junction nucleotides: 9. The CDR3 DNA is TGTGCCTGGAGCAAAGGACAGGCGCGAAACACTGAAGCTTTCTTT. It translates to CAWSKGQARNTEAFF.